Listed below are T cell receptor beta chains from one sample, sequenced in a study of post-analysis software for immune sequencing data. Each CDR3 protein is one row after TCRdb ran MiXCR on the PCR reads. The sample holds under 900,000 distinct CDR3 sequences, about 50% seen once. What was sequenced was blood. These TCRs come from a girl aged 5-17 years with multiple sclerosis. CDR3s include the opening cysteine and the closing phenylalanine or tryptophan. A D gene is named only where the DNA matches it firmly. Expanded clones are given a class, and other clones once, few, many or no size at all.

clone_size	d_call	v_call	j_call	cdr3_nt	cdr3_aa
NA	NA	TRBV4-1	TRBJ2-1	TGCGCCAGCAGCCAAGCCCCTAGGAATGAGCAGTTCTTC	CASSQAPRNEQFF
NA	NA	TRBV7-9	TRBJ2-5	TGTGCCAGCAGCCCGCGATATGGAGAGACCCAGTACTTC	CASSPRYGETQYF
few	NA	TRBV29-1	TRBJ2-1	TGCAGCGTCAAAACAGGTTCCTACAATGAGCAGTTCTTC	CSVKTGSYNEQFF
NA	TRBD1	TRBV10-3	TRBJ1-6	TGTGCCATCAGTGTAGGGACAGTGGCAGGATCACCCCTCCACTTT	CAISVGTVAGSPLHF
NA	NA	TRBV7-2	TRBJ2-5	TGTACCAGCAGCTCTATGGGGGGACTTTACAAGGAGACCCAGTACTTC	CTSSSMGGLYKETQYF
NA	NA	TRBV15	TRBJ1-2	TGTGCCACCACGACGGCGCATTTCGACGGCTACACCTTC	CATTTAHFDGYTF
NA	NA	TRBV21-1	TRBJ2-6	TGTGCCAGCTTAGCGACAGGGGTAAACGTTGGGGCCAACGTCCTGACTTTC	CASLATGVNVGANVLTF
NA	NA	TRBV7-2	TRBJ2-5	TGCGCCAGCAGCTTGGGGCGGGGAGCTCAGACCCAGTACTTC	CASSLGRGAQTQYF
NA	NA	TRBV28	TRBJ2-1	TGTGCCAGCAGTAACCAGAGGGATGGTCACAATGAGCAGTTCTTC	CASSNQRDGHNEQFF
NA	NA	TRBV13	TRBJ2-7	TGTGCCAGCAGCTTAATCTCCCTCGAGCAGTACTTC	CASSLISLEQYF
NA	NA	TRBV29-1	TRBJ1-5	TGCAGCGTGAGGCAGGGGACGGGGAGCAATCAGCCCCAGCATTTT	CSVRQGTGSNQPQHF